One sample yielded the 29 T cell receptor beta chains listed below, sequenced in a study of tissue T cells after allogeneic stem cell transplantation. TCRdb's copy holds only in-frame clones and misses some; the assay was immunoSEQ multiplex PCR. Here the sample spans about 1,800 clones, under 50% being singletons. The time point is: mouse harvest day 14 after allogeneic transplant. Tail vein injection delivered 10^7 T-cell-depleted bone marrow cells and 10^6 splenic CD5+ T cells. The specimen sequenced was blood. These receptors all come from a female BALB/c mouse given C57BL/6 T cells with graft-versus-host disease after an allogeneic hematopoietic cell transplant.

This clone is classed as large. Each gene name is a mouse one. The observed sequence ends 1 residue before the CDR3 terminus, with the missing tail filled in from the germline J gene. V is TRBV13-2 and J is TRBJ2-5; 13 bases align to TRBD2. The trim removed 2 bases at V and 2 bases at J, leaving 2 bases unmatched. Germline V lookup: CDR1 NNHNN, CDR2 SYGAGS (reference sequence). This CDR3 is built from 16 residues. The CDR3 loop is CASGEGLGGFQDTQYF. The CDR3 bases that were read are TGTGCCAGCGGTGAGGGACTGGGGGGGTTCCAAGACACCCAGTAC.

As for this clone: Gene and germline names: mouse. The read ends 1 residue before the CDR3 terminus; that terminus is restored from the germline J gene. The chain has TRBV13-1 and TRBJ2-7; 7 nucleotides align to TRBD2. Trimming removed 2 bases from V and 4 bases from J; junction bases left unmatched: 3. The length of the CDR3 is 13 residues. Germline CDR1 NSHNY, CDR2 SYGAGN. The CDR3 DNA, read in part, is TGTGCCAGCAGTGACAACTGGGGTTATGAACAGTAC. It yields the protein CASSDNWGYEQY. The CDR3 in full is CASSDNWGYEQYF.

This clone has only a few counts. Gene names and germline refer to mouse. The read ends 1 residue shy of where the CDR3 ends; the end is completed using the germline J gene. This sequence joins TRBV26 and TRBJ1-2; 8 positions agree with TRBD1. V trimming: 6 bases; J trimming: 3 bases; junction bases outside the gene matches: 3. The CDR3 covers 13 residues. The germline gives CDR1 KGHPV, CDR2 FQNQEV (reference sequence). The CDR3 DNA, read in part, is TGTGCCAGCAGGACAGGGGCGGACTCCGACTACACC. This gives the protein CASRTGADSDYT. The CDR3 in full is CASRTGADSDYTF.

The table lists this clone with a few counts. Gene names and germline refer to mouse. The read is 1 residue too short to cover the CDR3 end, so that end is filled in from the germline J gene. The V gene is TRBV26, the J gene TRBJ2-5; D gene unclear. V dropped 2 bases and J dropped 1 base, with 1 base sitting between them. The CDR3 has 12 residues. Germline values: CDR1 KGHPV, CDR2 FQNQEV (reference sequence). CDR3 DNA (partial): TGTGCCAGCAGTCTGCACCAAGACACCCAGTAC. This translates into CASSLHQDTQY. The full CDR3 protein is CASSLHQDTQYF.

In regard to this clone: Gene names denote mouse genes. Read coverage stops 1 residue before the CDR3 terminus; the germline J gene supplies the remainder. This sequence joins TRBV31 and TRBJ2-7, with 12 bases identical to TRBD2. The CDR3 extends over 14 amino acids. Trimming at V came to 3 bases and at J to 4 bases, leaving 4 bases not matched to a gene. Germline CDR1 is GKSSPN and CDR2 is SITVG. CDR3 bases read: TGTGCCTGGAGCCTCGGGACTGGGGGGTATGAACAGTAC. Protein: CAWSLGTGGYEQY. The whole CDR3 protein is CAWSLGTGGYEQYF.

This clone appeared once. Gene names and germline refer to mouse. The read comes to an end 1 residue before the CDR3 does, leaving the germline J gene to fill in the end. This chain uses TRBV13-2 with TRBJ2-4; 7 positions agree with TRBD2. The V gene end was trimmed by 2 bases and the J gene end by 4 bases; junction bases not matched to a gene: 1. Germline V lookup: CDR1 NNHNN, CDR2 SYGAGS (reference sequence). There are 13 residues in the CDR3. CDR3 residues: CASGELGENTLYF. Partial CDR3 DNA: TGTGCCAGCGGTGAGCTGGGGGAAAACACCTTGTAC.

A remark on this clone: Mouse gene names apply. Read sequence stops 1 residue before the CDR3 end, and the germline J gene provides the missing end. This rearrangement joins TRBV5 to TRBJ2-5; 10 positions agree with TRBD2. The CDR3 is made up of 16 amino acids. V lost 1 base, J lost 2 bases, and 3 bases stayed unmatched. Germline V CDR1 and CDR2: LGHNA, YNLKQL (reference sequence). The CDR3 reads CASSQGWGGGQDTQYF. The sequenced part of the CDR3 DNA is TGTGCCAGCAGCCAAGGCTGGGGGGGCGGCCAAGACACCCAGTAC.

Comments on this clone: The germline and genes are mouse ones. The DNA ends 1 residue before the CDR3 does, and the rest of the CDR3 is filled in from the germline J gene. V and J are TRBV31 and TRBJ2-1, with TRBD2 identical over 8 bases. The CDR3 has 16 amino acids. Trimming cost V 0 bases and J 0 bases; bases outside gene matches: 4. Germline loops: CDR1 GKSSPN, CDR2 SITVG. The CDR3 bases that were read are TGTGCCTGGAGTCTAGACTGGGGAAATAACTATGCTGAGCAGTTC. As protein: CAWSLDWGNNYAEQF. The whole CDR3 is CAWSLDWGNNYAEQFF.

Comment on this clone: The gene names given are mouse names. The read terminates 1 residue before the CDR3 end, so the remaining end is supplied by the germline J gene. The chain couples TRBV15 to TRBJ2-7, with 8 bases lining up with TRBD1. The germline V gene has CDR1 SGHND and CDR2 FRSKSL. The CDR3 has 12 residues. J lost 7 bases, V lost 6 bases, and 5 bases had no gene match. This CDR3 reads CASSPGGREQYF. The covered CDR3 bases are TGTGCCAGCAGCCCAGGGGGCCGAGAACAGTAC.

This clone showed up just a few times. Genes here carry mouse names. The sequence runs out 1 residue before the end of the CDR3; the remainder is reconstructed from the germline J gene. J is TRBJ2-7 and V is TRBV26; 9 bases are shared with TRBD2. This CDR3 spans 14 amino acids. The germline V gene encodes CDR1 KGHPV and CDR2 FQNQEV (reference sequence). V shed 2 bases and J 4 bases; nucleotides not matched to a gene: 3. The covered CDR3 bases are TGTGCCAGCAGTCTGGAGGACTGGGGATATGAACAGTAC. This gives the protein CASSLEDWGYEQY. The full CDR3 sequence reads CASSLEDWGYEQYF.

Points on this clone: Germline and genes: mouse. Read data end 1 residue before the CDR3 end; the end is taken from the germline J gene. The chain couples TRBV17 to TRBJ1-1, with a possible D match to TRBD1 (5 bases). Looked up from germline, CDR1 is MNHDT and CDR2 is YYDKIL. This CDR3 is built from 10 residues. Between the trimmed V and J ends, which lost 5 bases and 7 bases, there was a span of 5 bases. Partial CDR3 DNA: TGTGCTAGCAGTGACAGAGAAGTCTTC. It translates to CASSDREVF. The full CDR3 reads CASSDREVFF.

In the case of this clone: Gene names and germline refer to mouse. CDR3 DNA, as far as it was read: TGTGCCAGCAGCCGGGACAGCAACGAAAGATTATTT. This sequence encodes CASSRDSNERLF. The whole CDR3 reads CASSRDSNERLFF. The chain employs TRBV26 and TRBJ1-4, with 7 nucleotides matching TRBD1. The read falls 1 residue short of the CDR3 end, and the missing part is taken from the germline J gene. The CDR3 is 13 residues long. Germline assignment: CDR1 KGHPV and CDR2 FQNQEV (reference sequence). The V segment lost 6 bases and the J segment 4 bases; nucleotides outside the gene matches: 2.

Concerning this clone: Gene names denote mouse genes. The CDR3 end lies 1 residue beyond the end of the read and is filled in from the germline J gene. The rearrangement joins TRBV24 to TRBJ2-4; no definite D call. V lost 2 bases and J lost 8, with 8 bases in between. The CDR3 consists of 12 residues. Germline loops: CDR1 KGHTA, CDR2 FRNEEI. CDR3 DNA (partial): TGTGCCAGCAGTCTGCGTCCCTCCACCTTGTAC. Its protein product is CASSLRPSTLY. The complete CDR3 protein is CASSLRPSTLYF.

Note on this clone: Gene names denote mouse genes. The read stops 1 residue short of the end of the CDR3; the missing end is completed from the germline J gene. The chain carries TRBV26 and TRBJ2-7, with D tentatively TRBD1 (6 bases). V was trimmed by 2 bases and J by 4 bases, leaving 6 bases between them. The germline V gene has CDR1 KGHPV and CDR2 FQNQEV (reference sequence). The CDR3 contains 12 residues. The CDR3: CASSLTGYEQYF. The DNA read from the CDR3 is TGTGCCAGCAGTCTGACAGGGTATGAACAGTAC.

This clone occurred a few times. Germline and genes: mouse. The observed sequence ends 1 residue before the CDR3 terminus, with the missing tail filled in from the germline J gene. The chain joins TRBV26 to TRBJ2-1; TRBD2 matches 9 bases. The CDR3 is 15 residues long. Germline-derived CDR1 and CDR2 are KGHPV and FQNQEV (reference sequence). J gave up 6 bases and V 3 bases, and 6 bases lay outside the gene matches. The part of the CDR3 DNA that was read is TGTGCCAGCAGTCTCCTTGGGGGGGCGCTTGCTGAGCAGTTC. Protein product: CASSLLGGALAEQF. In full, the CDR3 reads CASSLLGGALAEQFF.

In the case of this clone: Gene and germline names: mouse. The read finishes 1 residue shy of the CDR3 end, and the germline J gene is used to complete it. The rearrangement uses TRBV26 and TRBJ2-5; D is perhaps TRBD2 (6 bases). With 4 bases removed from V and 2 bases from J, the gap between germline ends came to 10 bases. The germline CDR1 and CDR2 sequences are KGHPV and FQNQEV (reference sequence). The CDR3 is made up of 14 amino acids. CDR3 bases read: TGTGCCAGCAGTCCAAACTGGGTCCAAGACACCCAGTAC. Translation gives CASSPNWVQDTQY. The full CDR3 sequence reads CASSPNWVQDTQYF.

With regard to this clone: Mouse gene names apply. The read halts 1 residue ahead of the CDR3 end, with the missing end drawn from the germline J gene. The chain uses TRBV2 and TRBJ2-4, with D uncertain. The V gene's germline CDR1 is LGHNA and CDR2 YSYQKL. Trimming removed 1 base at V and 2 bases at J, with 4 bases between. The CDR3 contains 13 residues. CDR3 sequence reads: CASSQGFQNTLYF. CDR3 DNA (partial): TGTGCCAGCAGCCAAGGGTTTCAAAACACCTTGTAC.

In the case of this clone: These gene names are mouse names. The CDR3 end lies 1 residue beyond the end of the read and is filled in from the germline J gene. J is TRBJ2-3 and V is TRBV5; TRBD2 agrees at 8 bases. Germline CDR1 reads LGHNA; CDR2 reads YNLKQL (reference sequence). CDR3 size: 15 residues. The ends lost 0 bases at V and 3 bases at J; junction bases unmatched: 2. The CDR3 protein is CASSQDWGVAETLYF. The CDR3 bases that were read are TGTGCCAGCAGCCAAGACTGGGGGGTGGCAGAAACGCTGTAT.

This clone appeared a few times. Gene names are the mouse ones. The sequence runs out 1 residue before the end of the CDR3; the remainder is reconstructed from the germline J gene. The chain recombines TRBV26 with TRBJ2-7, with D unclear. CDR1 and CDR2 from the germline V gene are KGHPV and FQNQEV (reference sequence). Trimming cost V 5 bases and J 4 bases, with 9 bases left between them. This CDR3 is built from 12 residues. This CDR3 reads CASSLTFYEQYF. Partial CDR3 DNA: TGTGCCAGCAGTTTGACTTTTTATGAACAGTAC. Complete variable domain (other parts from reference TRBV26 and TRBJ2-7): NSKVIQTPRYLVKGQGQKAKMRCIPEKGHPVVFWYQQNKNNEFKFLINFQNQEVLQQIDMTEKRFSAECPSNSPCSLEIQSSEAGDSALYLCASSLTFYEQYFGPGTRLTVL.

About this clone: The gene symbols are mouse symbols. Read coverage stops 1 residue before the CDR3 terminus; the germline J gene supplies the remainder. The chain combines TRBV19 with TRBJ1-5; the D gene is possibly TRBD1 (5 bases). The CDR3 consists of 13 residues. CDR1 and CDR2 (germline): FNHDT, SITEND (reference sequence). The V end lost 5 bases, the J end lost 0 bases, and 6 bases lay between the germline ends. This chain's CDR3 is CASRDTNNQAPLF. CDR3 DNA, as far as it was read: TGTGCCAGCAGGGACACTAACAACCAGGCTCCGCTT.

Regarding this clone: Gene labels here are mouse ones. The CDR3 extends 1 residue past the end of the read, so its final part is completed from the germline J gene. This chain joins TRBV4 and TRBJ1-6, with TRBD1 as a possible D gene (5 bases). TRBJ1-6 is flagged as an ORF with uncertain function. CDR1 is LGHDT, CDR2 YNNKQL, per germline (reference sequence). This CDR3 is built from 14 residues. V gave up 3 bases and J gave up 3 bases, with 6 bases separating them. The CDR3 spells CASSYRDYNSPLYF. CDR3 bases read: TGTGCCAGCAGCTACAGGGACTATAATTCGCCCCTCTAC.

As to this clone: Germline and genes: mouse. The CDR3 end lies 1 residue beyond the end of the read and is filled in from the germline J gene. V and J are TRBV20 and TRBJ2-5; D is uncertain. Trimming took 1 base from V and 6 from J, leaving 8 bases between them. CDR3 length: 12 amino acids. Germline V gives CDR1 GFQATS, CDR2 STVNSAI. The DNA read from the CDR3 is TGTGGTGCTAGGGCCCCCCTTGACACCCAGTAC. Translated, it gives CGARAPLDTQY. The CDR3 in full is CGARAPLDTQYF.

For this clone: Genes and germline are mouse. The read gets to within 1 residue of the CDR3 end, and the germline J gene fills in the rest. The genes are TRBV26 and TRBJ1-1; D is undetermined. The CDR3 runs to 11 residues. Trimming removed 7 bases from V and 3 bases from J, with 6 bases in between. Germline V CDR1 and CDR2: KGHPV, FQNQEV (reference sequence). CDR3 DNA, as far as it was read: TGTGCCAGCACCCGGGACACAGAAGTCTTC. The encoded protein is CASTRDTEVF. The entire CDR3 protein reads CASTRDTEVFF.

There are a few counts of this clone. Gene names and germline match the mouse. The DNA ends 1 residue before the CDR3 does, and the rest of the CDR3 is filled in from the germline J gene. This rearrangement joins TRBV13-2 to TRBJ1-4; D ambiguous. Germline CDR1 and CDR2: NNHNN and SYGAGS (reference sequence). Deletions cut 0 bases from V and 5 bases from J, with 8 bases between. CDR3 length equals 14 residues. The part of the CDR3 DNA that was read is TGTGCCAGCGGTGATGCGGTCACTAACGAAAGATTATTT. As protein: CASGDAVTNERLF. The entire CDR3 reads CASGDAVTNERLFF.

Turning to this clone: The gene names here belong to mouse. The read falls 1 residue short of the CDR3 end, and the missing part is taken from the germline J gene. This chain links TRBV16 with TRBJ2-3; D unresolved. Trimming took 2 bases from V and 0 from J, leaving 6 bases between them. CDR3 length equals 14 residues. CDR1 is SGHSA, CDR2 FRNQAP, per germline. Here the CDR3 reads CASSLSTSAETLYF. The CDR3 bases that were read are TGTGCAAGCAGCTTAAGTACTAGTGCAGAAACGCTGTAT.

On this clone itself: Germline and genes: mouse. The observed sequence ends 1 residue before the CDR3 terminus, with the missing tail filled in from the germline J gene. V usage is TRBV26 and J usage is TRBJ1-2; D unresolved. Trimming took off 6 bases at V and 0 bases at J, with 8 bases between the two ends. Germline CDR1 KGHPV, CDR2 FQNQEV (reference sequence). The CDR3 has 13 amino acids. CDR3 bases read: TGTGCCAGCAGCCCCGGGGCAAACTCCGACTACACC. Translating gives CASSPGANSDYT. The whole CDR3 reads CASSPGANSDYTF.

About this clone itself: Mouse gene names and germline throughout. The missing CDR3 end, 1 residue past where the read stops, is filled in from the germline J gene. The J gene is TRBJ2-7, the V gene TRBV4, with TRBD2 identical over 9 bases. This CDR3 comprises 12 residues. Trimming cost V 7 bases and J 3 bases; bases outside gene matches: 1. In germline, CDR1 is LGHDT, CDR2 YNNKQL (reference sequence). The part of the CDR3 DNA that was read is TGTGCCAGCAAGGGACTGGGCTATGAACAGTAC. Translation gives CASKGLGYEQY. The full CDR3 reads CASKGLGYEQYF.

This clone appeared a single time. Gene labels here are mouse ones. The read ends 1 residue early relative to the CDR3; the germline J gene fills the gap. The chain joins TRBV26 to TRBJ1-2, with 7 bases lining up with TRBD1. Unmatched junction bases numbered 1, after V lost 3 bases and J lost 0 bases. Germline V gives CDR1 KGHPV, CDR2 FQNQEV (reference sequence). The CDR3 runs 14 residues. Partial CDR3 DNA: TGTGCCAGCAGTCTAGGGACAGCAAACTCCGACTACACC. Translating gives CASSLGTANSDYT. The entire CDR3 sequence reads CASSLGTANSDYTF.

For this clone: The germline and genes are mouse ones. The read is 1 residue too short to cover the CDR3 end, so that end is filled in from the germline J gene. The J gene is TRBJ1-1, the V gene TRBV5; D gene ambiguous. V was cut by 1 base and J by 0 bases, with 9 bases left in between. Germline CDR1 and CDR2: LGHNA and YNLKQL (reference sequence). The CDR3 runs 15 residues. The sequenced part of the CDR3 DNA is TGTGCCAGCAGCCAAGCACAGACGACAAACACAGAAGTCTTC. Its protein product is CASSQAQTTNTEVF. The CDR3 in full is CASSQAQTTNTEVFF.